These 12 T cell receptor beta chains were all obtained from the same sample, sequenced in a study of Ad26.COV2.S vaccination and SARS-CoV-2 variants. Treatment reported: about 20 received Ad26.COV2.S at low or high dose, single or two shots; several received placebo; per-sample allocation not given. Material that was analyzed had been drawn on day 63 after the first vaccine or placebo injection. Sequencing was performed with immunoSEQ multiplex PCR; in TCRdb, only in-frame clones are kept and a portion is missing. Among 300,000 to 350,000 clones listed, about nine tenths were seen once. Sample: peripheral blood, taken in a trial of Ad26.COV2.S vaccine versus placebo. The receptors were gathered from a person between 18 and 60 years old who received the Ad26.COV2.S COVID-19 vaccine or a placebo.

V gene TRBV9 combines with J gene TRBJ1-4; D is unresolved. This CDR3 comprises 15 residues. Per germline, CDR1 SGDLS and CDR2 YYNGEE. V was clipped by 5 bases and J by 7 bases, with 18 bases between them. This CDR3 is CASSLGVSLGEKLFF. The CDR3 bases are TGTGCCAGCAGTCTAGGAGTCTCTCTGGGTGAAAAACTGTTTTTT.

The rearrangement links TRBV5-4 to TRBJ2-1; 7 bases agree with TRBD2. Germline lookup yields CDR1 SGHNT and CDR2 YYREEE (reference sequence). Trimming at V came to 0 bases and at J to 6 bases, leaving 0 bases not matched to a gene. This CDR3 has 13 amino acids. The CDR3 DNA reads TGTGCCAGCAGCTTGGCGGGGGGCAATGAGCAGTTCTTC. It is translated as CASSLAGGNEQFF.

The chain has TRBV7-6 and TRBJ1-2, with 8 bases identical to TRBD1. The germline V gene has CDR1 SGHVS and CDR2 FNYEAQ. V shed 8 bases and J 7 bases; nucleotides not matched to a gene: 24. This CDR3 is built from 18 residues. The CDR3 loop reads CASQTPTRRQGRVGGYTF. The CDR3 nucleotides are TGTGCCAGCCAAACCCCCACCCGGCGACAGGGGAGGGTTGGTGGCTACACCTTC.

This rearrangement joins TRBV10-3 to TRBJ1-2; weak D call: TRBD1 (6 bases). Germline values: CDR1 ENHRY, CDR2 SYGVKD. Between the trimmed V and J ends, which lost 8 bases and 0 bases, there was a span of 10 bases. CDR3 length: 13 residues. In DNA, the CDR3 is TGTGCCATCCAGAGGGACACTAACTATGGCTACACCTTC. The encoded protein is CAIQRDTNYGYTF.

As concerns this clone: Other DNA sequences within the sample encode an identical CDR3. This chain joins TRBV4-3 and TRBJ2-5; D is perhaps TRBD2 (6 bases). V was pared by 1 base and J by 2 bases, with 8 bases between. Germline V gene lookup returns CDR1 LGHNA and CDR2 YSLEER. The CDR3 is made up of 14 amino acids. The CDR3 nucleotides read TGCGCCAGCAGCCAAGGGGGAGGACAAGAGACCCAGTACTTC. This codes for CASSQGGGQETQYF.

This clone was counted once. The V call is TRBV27, the J call TRBJ1-3; unclear D gene. There are 11 residues in the CDR3. The V end lost 6 bases, the J end lost 3 bases, and 3 bases lay between the germline ends. In germline, CDR1 is MNHEY, CDR2 SMNVEV (reference sequence). CDR3 protein: CASSLGNTIYF. The CDR3 bases are TGTGCCAGCAGCCTTGGAAACACCATATATTTT.

This chain uses TRBV21-1 with TRBJ2-5; the table's TRBD1 call for D was not verified on the DNA. TRBV21-1 is a listed pseudogene. The CDR3 consists of 13 residues. The CDR3 loop is CASSTGQSETQYF. CDR3 in DNA: TGTGCCAGCAGCACGGGACAGTCGGAGACCCAGTACTTC.

The V gene is TRBV7-2, the J gene TRBJ1-1; D is undetermined. This CDR3 contains 12 residues. Germline CDR1 and CDR2: SGHTA and FQGNSA. The ends were cut back, 5 bases at V and 11 bases at J, with 15 bases in the middle. This CDR3 reads CASSLPGLWAFF. The DNA of the CDR3 is TGTGCCAGCAGCCTGCCCGGGCTTTGGGCTTTCTTT.

This chain links TRBV28 with TRBJ1-3, with a weak D call TRBD1 (6 bases). This CDR3 is built from 14 residues. V lost 7 bases, J lost 0 bases, and 10 bases lay in between. CDR1 MDHEN and CDR2 SYDVKM come from the germline V gene. CDR3 loop: CASKGDDSGNTIYF. As DNA, the CDR3 is TGTGCCAGCAAGGGGGATGACTCTGGAAACACCATATATTTT.

The gene calls are TRBV6-1 and TRBJ1-5, with D possibly matching TRBD1 (5 bases). Germline values: CDR1 MNHNS, CDR2 SASEGT. This CDR3 comprises 17 residues. V lost 0 bases and J lost 6, with 18 bases in between. As DNA, the CDR3 is TGTGCCAGCAGTGAAGCGCGATTAGGGGTCTTGACTCAGCCCCAGCATTTT. Encoded protein: CASSEARLGVLTQPQHF.

The chain has TRBV27 and TRBJ2-5, with 10 bases fitting TRBD2. V shed 4 bases and J 4 bases; nucleotides not matched to a gene: 9. This CDR3 comprises 16 residues. CDR1 and CDR2 (germline): MNHEY, SMNVEV (reference sequence). The CDR3 here is CASSYKGAGGPETQYF. The CDR3 DNA follows: TGTGCCAGCAGTTATAAAGGAGCGGGGGGGCCAGAGACCCAGTACTTC.

The chain links TRBV7-6 to TRBJ2-5; D is perhaps TRBD2 (6 bases). From germline, CDR1 is SGHVS and CDR2 FNYEAQ. The ends were cut back, 5 bases at V and 1 base at J, with 20 bases in the middle. The CDR3 is 17 residues long. The CDR3 nucleotides read TGTGCCAGCAGCCCCTGGACTATTCTAAAGACCCAAGAGACCCAGTACTTC. Translating it yields CASSPWTILKTQETQYF.